This TCR beta chain was identified in a study of human thymus T cells. The thymus tissue came from resections taken during corrective heart surgery. Healthy Finnish infants having corrective surgery for congenital heart defects served as donors. Using immunoSEQ multiplex PCR, the repertoire was profiled, and TCRdb retains in-frame clones only, with some absent. The data show about 120,000 clones, approximately 96% seen once. Comment on this clone: Its antigen is still unknown.

The CDR3 is made up of 15 amino acids. CDR1 and CDR2 (germline): GTSNPN, SVGIG (reference sequence). Germline trimming cut 0 bases from V and 3 bases from J; bases unmatched to any gene: 6. Study-wide findings and caveats: Thymic repertoires overlap heavily among unrelated individuals, related research has reported. Among thymic and blood repertoires, usage of V and J genes appeared biased.

Sequenced input: thymus tissue. V is TRBV30 and J is TRBJ2-7; 9 bases match TRBD2. The TCR sequence derives from a boy in the first two years of life with a congenital heart defect but otherwise immunologically healthy. The CDR3 spells CAWSVLGGGDYEQYF. The CDR3 DNA follows: TGTGCCTGGAGTGTTCTCGGCGGGGGGGACTACGAGCAGTACTTC.